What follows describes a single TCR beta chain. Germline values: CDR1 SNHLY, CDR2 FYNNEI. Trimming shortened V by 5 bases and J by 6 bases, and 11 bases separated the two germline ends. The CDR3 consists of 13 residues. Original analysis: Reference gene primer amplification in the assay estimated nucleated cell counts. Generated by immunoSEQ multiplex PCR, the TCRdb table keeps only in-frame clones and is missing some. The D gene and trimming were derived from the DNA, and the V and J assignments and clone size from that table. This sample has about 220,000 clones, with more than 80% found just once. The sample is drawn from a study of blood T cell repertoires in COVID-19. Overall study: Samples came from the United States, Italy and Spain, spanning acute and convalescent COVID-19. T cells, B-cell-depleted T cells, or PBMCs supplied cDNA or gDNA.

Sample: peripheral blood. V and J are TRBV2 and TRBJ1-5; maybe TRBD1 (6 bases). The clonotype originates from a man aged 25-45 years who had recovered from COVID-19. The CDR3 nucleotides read TGTGCCAGCAGTATCAGGGGAAGTCAGCCCCAGCATTTT. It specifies CASSIRGSQPQHF.